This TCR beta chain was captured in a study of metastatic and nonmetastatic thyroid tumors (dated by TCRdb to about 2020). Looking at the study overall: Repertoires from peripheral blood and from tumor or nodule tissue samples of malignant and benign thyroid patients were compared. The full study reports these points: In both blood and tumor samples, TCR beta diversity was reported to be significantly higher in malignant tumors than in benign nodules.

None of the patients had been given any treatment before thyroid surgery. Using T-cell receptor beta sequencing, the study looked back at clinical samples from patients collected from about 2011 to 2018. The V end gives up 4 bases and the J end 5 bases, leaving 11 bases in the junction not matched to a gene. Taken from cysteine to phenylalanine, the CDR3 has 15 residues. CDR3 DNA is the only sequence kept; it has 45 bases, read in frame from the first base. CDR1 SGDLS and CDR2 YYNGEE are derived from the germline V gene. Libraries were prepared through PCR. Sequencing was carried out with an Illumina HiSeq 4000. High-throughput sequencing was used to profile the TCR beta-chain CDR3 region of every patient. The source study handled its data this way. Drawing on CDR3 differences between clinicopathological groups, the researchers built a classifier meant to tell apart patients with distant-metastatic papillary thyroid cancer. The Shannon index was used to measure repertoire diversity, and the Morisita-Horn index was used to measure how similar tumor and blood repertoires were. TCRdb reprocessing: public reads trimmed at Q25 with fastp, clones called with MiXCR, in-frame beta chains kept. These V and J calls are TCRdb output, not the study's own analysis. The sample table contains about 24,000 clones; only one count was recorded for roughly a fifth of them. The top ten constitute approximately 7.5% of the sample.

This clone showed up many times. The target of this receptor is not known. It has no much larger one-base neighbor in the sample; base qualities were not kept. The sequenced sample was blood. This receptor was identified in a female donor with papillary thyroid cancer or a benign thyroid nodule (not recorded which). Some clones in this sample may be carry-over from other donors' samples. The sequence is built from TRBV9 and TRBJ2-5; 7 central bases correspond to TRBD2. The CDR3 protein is CASSPWTSPFETQYF. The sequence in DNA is TGTGCCAGCAGCCCTTGGACTAGTCCATTCGAGACCCAGTACTTC.